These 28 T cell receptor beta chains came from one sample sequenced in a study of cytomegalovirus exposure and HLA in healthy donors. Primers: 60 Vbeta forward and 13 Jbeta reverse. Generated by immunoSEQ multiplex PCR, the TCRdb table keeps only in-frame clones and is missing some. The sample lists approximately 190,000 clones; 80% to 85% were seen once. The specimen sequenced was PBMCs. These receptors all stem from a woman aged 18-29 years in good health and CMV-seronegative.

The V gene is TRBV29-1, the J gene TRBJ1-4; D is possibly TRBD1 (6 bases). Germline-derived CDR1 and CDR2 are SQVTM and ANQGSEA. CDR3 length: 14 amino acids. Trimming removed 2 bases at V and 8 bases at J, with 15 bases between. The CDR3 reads CSVETGIVSEKLFF. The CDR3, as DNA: TGCAGCGTTGAAACAGGGATAGTCAGCGAAAAACTGTTTTTT. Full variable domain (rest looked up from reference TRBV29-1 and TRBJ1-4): SAVISQKPSRDICQRGTSLTIQCQVDSQVTMMFWYRQQPGQSLTLIATANQGSEATYESGFVIDKFPISRPNLTFSTLTVSNMSPEDSSIYLCSVETGIVSEKLFFGSGTQLSVL.

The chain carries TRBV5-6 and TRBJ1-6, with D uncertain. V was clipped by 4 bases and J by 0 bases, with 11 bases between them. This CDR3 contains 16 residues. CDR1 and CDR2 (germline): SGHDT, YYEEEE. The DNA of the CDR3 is TGTGCCAGCAGCGGCCTCGGGAGCTCCTATAATTCACCCCTCCACTTT. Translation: CASSGLGSSYNSPLHF.

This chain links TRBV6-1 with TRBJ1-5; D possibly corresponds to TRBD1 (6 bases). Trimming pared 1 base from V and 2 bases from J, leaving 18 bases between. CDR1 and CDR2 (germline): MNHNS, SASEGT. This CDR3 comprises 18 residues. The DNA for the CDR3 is TGTGCCAGCAGTGAAGGGACAGCGGGGGCATATCGCAATCAGCCCCAGCATTTT. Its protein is CASSEGTAGAYRNQPQHF.

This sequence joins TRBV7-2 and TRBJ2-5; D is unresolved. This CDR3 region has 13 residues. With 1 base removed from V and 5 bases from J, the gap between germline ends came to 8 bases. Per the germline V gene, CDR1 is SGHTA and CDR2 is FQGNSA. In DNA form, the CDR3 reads TGTGCCAGCAGCTTAGAATCCCTGGAGACCCAGTACTTC. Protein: CASSLESLETQYF.

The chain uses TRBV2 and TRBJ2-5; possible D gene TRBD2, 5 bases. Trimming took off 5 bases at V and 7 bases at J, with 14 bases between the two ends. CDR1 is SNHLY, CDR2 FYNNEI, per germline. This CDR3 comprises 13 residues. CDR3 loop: CASSSELRGTQYF. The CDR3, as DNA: TGTGCCAGCAGTTCCGAACTTCGGGGGACCCAGTACTTC.

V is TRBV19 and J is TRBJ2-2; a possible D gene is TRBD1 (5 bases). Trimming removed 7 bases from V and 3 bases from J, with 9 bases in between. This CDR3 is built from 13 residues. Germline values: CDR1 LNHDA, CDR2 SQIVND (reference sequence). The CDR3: CASTSGYTGELFF. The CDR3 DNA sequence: TGTGCCAGTACTTCAGGGTACACCGGGGAGCTGTTTTTT.

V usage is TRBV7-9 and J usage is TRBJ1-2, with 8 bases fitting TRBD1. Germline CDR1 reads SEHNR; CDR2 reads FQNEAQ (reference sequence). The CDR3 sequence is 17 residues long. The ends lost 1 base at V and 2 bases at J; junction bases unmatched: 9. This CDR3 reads CASSLVQGARENYGYTF. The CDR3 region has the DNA TGTGCCAGCAGCTTAGTCCAGGGGGCGCGTGAAAACTATGGCTACACCTTC.

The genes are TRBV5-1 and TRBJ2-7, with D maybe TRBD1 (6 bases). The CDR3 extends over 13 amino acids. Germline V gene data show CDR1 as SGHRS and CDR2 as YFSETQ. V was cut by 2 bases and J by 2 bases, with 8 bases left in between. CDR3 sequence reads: CASSFGQTYEQYV. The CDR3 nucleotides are TGCGCCAGCAGCTTTGGACAGACCTACGAGCAGTACGTC.

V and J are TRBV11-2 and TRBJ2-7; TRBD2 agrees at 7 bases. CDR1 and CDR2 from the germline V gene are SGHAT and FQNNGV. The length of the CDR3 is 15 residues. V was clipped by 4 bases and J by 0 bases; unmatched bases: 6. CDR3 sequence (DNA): TGTGCCAGCAGCTCGCCGGGCGGGAGCTCCTACGAGCAGTACTTC. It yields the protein CASSSPGGSSYEQYF.

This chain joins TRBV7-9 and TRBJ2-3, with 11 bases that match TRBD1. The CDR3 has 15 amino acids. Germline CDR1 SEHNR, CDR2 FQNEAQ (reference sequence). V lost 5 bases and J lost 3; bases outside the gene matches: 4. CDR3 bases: TGTGCCAGCAGCAAGGGACAGGGGGAAACAGATACGCAGTATTTT. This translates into CASSKGQGETDTQYF.

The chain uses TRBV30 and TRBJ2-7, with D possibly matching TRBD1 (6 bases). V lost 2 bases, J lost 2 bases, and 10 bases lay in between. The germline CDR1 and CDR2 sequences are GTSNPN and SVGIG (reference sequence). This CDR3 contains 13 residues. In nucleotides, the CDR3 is TGTGCCTGGAGTACAGGGTCCCCCTACGAGCAGTACTTC. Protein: CAWSTGSPYEQYF.

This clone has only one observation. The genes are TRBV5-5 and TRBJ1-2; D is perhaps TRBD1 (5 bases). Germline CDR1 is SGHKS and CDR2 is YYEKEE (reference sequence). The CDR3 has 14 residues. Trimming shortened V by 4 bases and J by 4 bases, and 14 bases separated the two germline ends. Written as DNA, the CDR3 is TGTGCCAGCAGCGACGTCGGCGGGGCCTATGGCTACACCTTC. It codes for CASSDVGGAYGYTF.

CDR3 in amino acids: CAISEGSTYNEQFF. CDR3 coding DNA: TGTGCCATCAGTGAGGGGAGTACCTACAATGAGCAGTTCTTC. The V call is TRBV10-3, the J call TRBJ2-1, with D perhaps TRBD2 (5 bases). The V and J ends lost 2 bases and 2 bases respectively, with 7 bases between them. Germline assignment: CDR1 ENHRY and CDR2 SYGVKD. The CDR3 covers 14 residues.

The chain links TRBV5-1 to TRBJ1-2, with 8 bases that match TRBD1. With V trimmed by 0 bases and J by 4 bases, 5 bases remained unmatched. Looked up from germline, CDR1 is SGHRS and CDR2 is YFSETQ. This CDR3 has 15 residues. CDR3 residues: CASSLGSGGVYGYTF. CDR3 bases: TGCGCCAGCAGCTTGGGGTCAGGGGGCGTCTATGGCTACACCTTC.

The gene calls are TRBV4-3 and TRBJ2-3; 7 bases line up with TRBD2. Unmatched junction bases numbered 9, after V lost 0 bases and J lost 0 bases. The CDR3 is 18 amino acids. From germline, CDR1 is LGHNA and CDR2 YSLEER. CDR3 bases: TGCGCCAGCAGCCAAGAACCCGGGACTACCCTTAGCACAGATACGCAGTATTTT. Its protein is CASSQEPGTTLSTDTQYF.

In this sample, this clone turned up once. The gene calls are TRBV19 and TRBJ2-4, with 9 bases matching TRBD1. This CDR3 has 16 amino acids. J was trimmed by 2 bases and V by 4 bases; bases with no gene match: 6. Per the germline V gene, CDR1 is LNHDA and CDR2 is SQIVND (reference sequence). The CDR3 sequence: CASSKGQGIPKNIQYF. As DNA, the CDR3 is TGTGCCAGTAGTAAGGGACAGGGTATCCCCAAAAACATTCAGTACTTC.

For the CDR3, the DNA is TGTGCCAGCAGCCAATGTACCGAGGACACTGAAGCTTTCTTT. Protein: CASSQCTEDTEAFF. V is TRBV16 and J is TRBJ1-1, with D unclear. The CDR3 loop spans 14 amino acids. V dropped 1 base and J dropped 3 bases, with 9 bases sitting between them. Germline lookup yields CDR1 KGHSY and CDR2 FQNENV. Combining the CDR3 with reference TRBV16 and TRBJ1-1 gives the whole variable domain GEEVAQTPKHLVRGEGQKAKLYCAPIKGHSYVFWYQQVLKNEFKFLISFQNENVFDETGMPKERFSAKCLPNSPCSLEIQATKLEDSAVYFCASSQCTEDTEAFFGQGTRLTVV.

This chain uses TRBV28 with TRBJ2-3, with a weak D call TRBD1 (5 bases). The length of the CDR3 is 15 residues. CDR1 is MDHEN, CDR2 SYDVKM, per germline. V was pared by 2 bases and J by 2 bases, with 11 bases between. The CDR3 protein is CASSLPGSITDTQYF. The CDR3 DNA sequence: TGTGCCAGCAGTTTACCAGGGTCGATCACAGATACGCAGTATTTT.

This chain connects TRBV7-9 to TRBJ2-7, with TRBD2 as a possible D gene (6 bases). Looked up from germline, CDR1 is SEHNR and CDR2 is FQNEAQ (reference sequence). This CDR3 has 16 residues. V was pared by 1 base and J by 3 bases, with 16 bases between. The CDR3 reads CASSLVPRNGGYEQYF. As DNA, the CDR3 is TGTGCCAGCAGCTTAGTCCCCCGGAACGGGGGCTACGAGCAGTACTTC.

The CDR3 here is CSVEKGTGGYEQYV. Here the CDR3 DNA reads TGCAGCGTTGAAAAGGGGACAGGGGGCTACGAGCAGTACGTC. The chain recombines TRBV29-1 with TRBJ2-7; 11 nucleotides match TRBD1. The ends lost 2 bases at V and 3 bases at J; junction bases unmatched: 3. The CDR3 is made up of 14 amino acids. Germline-derived CDR1 and CDR2 are SQVTM and ANQGSEA.

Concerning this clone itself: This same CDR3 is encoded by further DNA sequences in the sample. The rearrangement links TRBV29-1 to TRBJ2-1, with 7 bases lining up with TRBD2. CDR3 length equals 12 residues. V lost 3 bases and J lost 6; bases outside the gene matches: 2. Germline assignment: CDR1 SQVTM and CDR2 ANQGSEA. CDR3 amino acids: CSVDRTSNEQFF. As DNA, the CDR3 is TGCAGCGTTGATAGGACTAGCAATGAGCAGTTCTTC.

This CDR3 reads CASSVSTGGFYGYTF. The CDR3 bases are TGTGCCAGCAGCGTATCCACAGGGGGCTTCTATGGCTACACCTTC. The rearrangement uses TRBV11-3 and TRBJ1-2, with 9 bases identical to TRBD1. The CDR3 is 15 amino acids. V lost 5 bases and J lost 4; bases outside the gene matches: 8. Per germline, CDR1 SGHNT and CDR2 YENEEA.

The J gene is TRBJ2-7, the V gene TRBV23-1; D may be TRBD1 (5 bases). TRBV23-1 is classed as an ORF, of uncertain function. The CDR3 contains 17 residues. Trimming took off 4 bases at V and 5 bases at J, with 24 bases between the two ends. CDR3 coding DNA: TGCGCCAGCAGTCTTCAATCCCACCGGGCAGGGCGGCACGAGCAGTACGTC. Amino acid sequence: CASSLQSHRAGRHEQYV.

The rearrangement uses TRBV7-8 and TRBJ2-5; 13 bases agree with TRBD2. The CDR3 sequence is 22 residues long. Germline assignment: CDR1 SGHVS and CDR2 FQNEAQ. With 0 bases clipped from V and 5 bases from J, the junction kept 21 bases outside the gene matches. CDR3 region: CASSLAWILAGGPIPHNETQYF. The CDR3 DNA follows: TGTGCCAGCAGCTTAGCTTGGATACTAGCGGGAGGGCCTATACCCCACAACGAGACCCAGTACTTC.

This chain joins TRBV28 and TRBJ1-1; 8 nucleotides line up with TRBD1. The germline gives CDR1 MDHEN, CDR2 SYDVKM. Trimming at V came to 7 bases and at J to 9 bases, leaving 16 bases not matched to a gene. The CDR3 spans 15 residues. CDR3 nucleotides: TGTGCCAGCATTCTTCGGACAGGGCCGGTCAGTAAAGCTTTCTTT. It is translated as CASILRTGPVSKAFF.

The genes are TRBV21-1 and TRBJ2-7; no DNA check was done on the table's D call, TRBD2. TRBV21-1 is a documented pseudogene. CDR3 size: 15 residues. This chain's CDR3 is CASSKAGGRGYEQYF. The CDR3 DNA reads TGTGCCAGCAGCAAAGCCGGGGGGCGGGGATACGAGCAGTACTTC.

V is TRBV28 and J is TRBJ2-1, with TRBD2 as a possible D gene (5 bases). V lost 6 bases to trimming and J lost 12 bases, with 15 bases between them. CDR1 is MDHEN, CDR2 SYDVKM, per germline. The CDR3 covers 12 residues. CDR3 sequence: CASRRLEGVQFF. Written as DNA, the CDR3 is TGTGCCAGCAGGCGCCTCGAGGGTGTGCAGTTCTTC.

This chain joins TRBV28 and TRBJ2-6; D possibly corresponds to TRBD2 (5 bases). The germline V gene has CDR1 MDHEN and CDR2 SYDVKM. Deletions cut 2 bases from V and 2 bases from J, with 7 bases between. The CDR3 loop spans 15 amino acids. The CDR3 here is CASSLRGPGANVLTF. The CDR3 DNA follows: TGTGCCAGCAGTTTACGGGGTCCTGGGGCCAACGTCCTGACTTTC. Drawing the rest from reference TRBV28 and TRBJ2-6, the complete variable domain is DVKVTQSSRYLVKRTGEKVFLECVQDMDHENMFWYRQDPGLGLRLIYFSYDVKMKEKGDIPEGYSVSREKKERFSLILESASTNQTSMYLCASSLRGPGANVLTFGAGSRLTVL.